This T cell receptor beta chain is from a study of T-cell memory formation after mild COVID-19 (dated by TCRdb to the early 2020s). The study in broad terms: TCR sequence clusters from the two donors were largely donor specific. The cohort comprised two young, previously healthy adult volunteers, one female and one male. In a couple of donors, T-cell clones that expanded and contracted after mild COVID-19 were tracked by sequencing TCRalpha and TCRbeta repertoires over time.

Ficoll-Paque density gradient centrifugation was used to isolate PBMCs. Instrument used: Illumina NovaSeq 6000. Using 5'RACE with constant-segment primers, TCRalpha and TCRbeta cDNA libraries were constructed, with sample barcodes and unique molecular identifiers added in the process. Trizol reagent was used to extract RNA from every sample. Amplification of the libraries took two PCR steps, and the second step added a second sample barcode plus Illumina TruSeq adapters. Sequencing of libraries was performed on an Illumina NovaSeq with 2 x 150 bp paired-end reads. Per the authors' processing: Reads were demultiplexed and collapsed into UMI-guided consensus sequences with migec v1.2.7. Using mixcr v2.1.11, the UMI consensuses were aligned to TRA and TRB V and J templates and assembled into clonotypes. A clonotype was counted as expanded or contracted only if both edgeR and NoisET called the change significant, with noise models trained on biological replicates. For edgeR calls, a false discovery rate-adjusted p below 0.01 and a log2 fold-change threshold of 1 were applied. As an exploratory analysis of dynamics, max-normalized trajectories of the 1000 most abundant clonotypes were examined by PCA with hierarchical clustering. The CD4 or CD8 phenotype of responding clones was assigned using the separately sequenced CD4+ and CD8+ repertoires. TCRdb trimmed the raw reads at Q25, called clones with MiXCR and kept productive beta chains. Rows with a matching CDR3 protein are joined into one entry that keeps the most common DNA and genes. The V and J calls come from TCRdb's annotation, not from the publication. The sample table shows hundreds of thousands of distinct CDR3 sequences, and 20% are seen once. The ten top clones hold 9.5% to 15% of the sample.

Broader findings and caveats from the paper: Some responding clones were found in pre-infection memory, which suggests that pre-existing cross-reactive memory T cells took part in the SARS-CoV-2 response. Clones contracting from day 15 to 85 had balanced CD4/CD8 phenotypes, while a second wave expanding from day 15 to 37 was biased towards CD4+. Contracting CD4+ clones appeared mostly in the CM and EM memory subsets, whereas CD8+ clones were enriched in EMRA. SARS-CoV-2 specificity was not confirmed for the second-wave clones peaking on day 37. The study covered only a couple of mild cases, and larger cohorts including severe cases with pre-infection samples were considered necessary.

V trim: 0 bases; J trim: 3 bases; unmatched bases: 7. From the cysteine up to the phenylalanine, the CDR3 has a length of 16 residues. Only the CDR3 part of the read is kept: 48 bases, read in frame from the first base. The germline V gene encodes CDR1 MDHEN and CDR2 SYDVKM. This clonotype appeared a few times. What this receptor recognizes is not known. Qualities for individual bases were not recorded, and no much larger clone is one base off. In this chain, TRBV28 is recombined with TRBJ2-7, and TRBD1 matches 8 of the central bases. Sequenced material: PBMCs or a T cell subset sorted from them (not recorded which). The clonotype originates from an adult woman who had mild COVID-19 (a few samples of this study predate the infection). The sample titles of this study are shuffled in the database, so cell type and time point are left out; the donor was told from shared clones. This receptor carries the CDR3 CASSLWSQGAVYEQYF. The DNA sequence reads TGTGCCAGCAGTTTATGGTCGCAGGGGGCGGTCTACGAGCAGTACTTC.